This T cell receptor beta chain is drawn from a study of T cell repertoires in cytomegalovirus infection. Looking at the study overall: From public TCR beta signatures came an indication of both CMV infection and matching HLA type. Whole-study results and caveats: There were HLA-C-restricted CMV-specific TCR beta clonotypes dominating the ex vivo response. Of the TCR beta families, the public ones yielded a cumulative frequency that identified carriers of CMV plus the relevant HLA.

TCRdb fed the reads into MiXCR, producing one record per CDR3 protein. There are about 310,000 distinct CDR3 sequences in the sample; 17% occur only once, and approximately 12% lies in the top ten. Germline V gene sequence: CDR1 MNHEY, CDR2 SVGEGT. CDR3 length: 14 residues. The V and J ends lost 2 bases and 9 bases respectively, with 14 bases between them. This clonotype was seen a few times. Its specificity is unknown. The clonotype was recovered from a human donor in good health (CMV status not recorded). Some clones in this sample may be carry-over from other donors' samples. The sequencing input was PBMCs. V is TRBV6-2 or TRBV6-3 and J is TRBJ1-5; D perhaps matches TRBD1 (5 bases). The CDR3 sequence: CASSYRAGLSPQHF. The CDR3 DNA follows: TGTGCCAGCAGTTACAGGGCGGGACTTTCGCCCCAGCATTTT.